This T cell receptor (beta chain) emerged from a study of T cells after posttransplantation cyclophosphamide. Study conclusions and caveats: Skin or GI-infiltrating T cells shared few TRB sequences with blood. Donor CD8+ memory clones often dominated recipient blood repertoires at later times. Recipient CMV seropositivity and CMV reactivation strongly tracked TRB clonality.

A word on this clone: Its specificity is unknown.

Germline values: CDR1 KGHSH, CDR2 LQKENI. J gave up 0 bases and V 3 bases, and 7 bases lay outside the gene matches. This CDR3 has 17 residues. Peripheral blood was collected from the related graft donor on the marrow donation day. Sequencing was performed with immunoSEQ multiplex PCR; in TCRdb, only in-frame clones are kept and a portion is missing. Among 30,000 or so clones listed, just over 85% were seen once. The chain is built from TRBV18 and TRBJ1-4; 7 bases agree with TRBD1. This sequence was found in a man in his fifties or sixties. Source material: PBMCs. In nucleotides, the CDR3 is TGTGCCAGCTCACCGGCCGGGACAGCTGCAACTAATGAAAAACTGTTTTTT. It is translated as CASSPAGTAATNEKLFF.